This is a list of T cell receptor beta chains from one sample in a study of T cell repertoires in cytomegalovirus infection. TCRdb passed the reads through MiXCR, listing each CDR3 protein once. The sample holds approximately 500,000 distinct CDR3 sequences, roughly a third seen once. These receptors are not linked to any known antigen. The source material was cultured PBMCs, sampled from culture after CMV antigen stimulation. The receptors here all came from a human donor in good health (CMV status not recorded). Some clones in this sample may be carry-over from other donors' samples. The CDR3 runs from the conserved cysteine through the conserved F or W. D genes are given only for firm matches. Size values are once, few and many counts, or a class for expanded clones, and some rows have none.

size: .
J: TRBJ2-1
V: TRBV7-9
D: .
DNA: TGTGCCAGCAGCCAACTTACCGCTCGAACTTCCTACAATGAGCAGTTCTTC
CDR3: CASSQLTARTSYNEQFF

size: few
J: TRBJ2-3
V: TRBV5-1
D: .
DNA: TGCGCCAGCAGCCCTGGCTCTACGGCAGATACGCAGTATTTT
CDR3: CASSPGSTADTQYF

size: .
J: TRBJ2-1
V: TRBV24-1
D: .
DNA: TGTGCCACCAGTGATTATCGAGCGGTTCGGAATGAGCAGTTCTTC
CDR3: CATSDYRAVRNEQFF

size: .
J: TRBJ1-2
V: TRBV25-1
D: .
DNA: TGTGCCAGCAGTGAAGTAGGACTAAATGGCTACACCTTC
CDR3: CASSEVGLNGYTF

size: .
J: TRBJ2-3
V: TRBV12-3/TRBV12-4
D: .
DNA: TGTGCCAGCAGTTTAGCGGGCCGCCGGGGTACGCAGTATTTT
CDR3: CASSLAGRRGTQYF

size: few
J: TRBJ2-1
V: TRBV7-3
D: TRBD1
DNA: TGTGCCAGCAGCTCACAGGGGGCGTTAGGCTACAATGAGCAGTTCTTC
CDR3: CASSSQGALGYNEQFF

size: few
J: TRBJ2-1
V: TRBV27
D: TRBD2
DNA: TGTGCCAGCAGTTTATACTTAGCGGGAAACAATGAGCAGTTCTTC
CDR3: CASSLYLAGNNEQFF

size: .
J: TRBJ2-6
V: TRBV6-6
D: TRBD1
DNA: TGTGCCAGCAGGGGGACAGGGCTTGGGGCCAACGTCCTGACTTTC
CDR3: CASRGTGLGANVLTF

size: .
J: TRBJ2-1
V: TRBV19
D: TRBD2
DNA: TGTGCCAGTAGTATGGGCCGGAGCGGGGGACTCTACAATAAGCAGTTCTTC
CDR3: CASSMGRSGGLYNKQFF

size: few
J: TRBJ2-7
V: TRBV6-2/TRBV6-3
D: TRBD2
DNA: TGTGCCAGCAGTCCCCCTGACGGAATAGCGGGAGCTTGGGGTGAGCAGTACTTC
CDR3: CASSPPDGIAGAWGEQYF

size: few
J: TRBJ1-5
V: TRBV19
D: TRBD1
DNA: TGTGCCAGTAGTATTAAGACAGGGGGCAATCAGCCCCAGCATTTT
CDR3: CASSIKTGGNQPQHF

size: few
J: TRBJ2-7
V: TRBV4-1
D: .
DNA: TGCGCCAGCAGCCACCAAACCTGGGTGGACGGATCCTACGAGCAGTACTTC
CDR3: CASSHQTWVDGSYEQYF

size: .
J: TRBJ1-2
V: TRBV28
D: TRBD1
DNA: TGTGCCAGCAGTTTTCCCCCCTACCGACAGGGACGATCGTCTAACTATGGCTACACCTTC
CDR3: CASSFPPYRQGRSSNYGYTF

size: few
J: TRBJ2-1
V: TRBV20-1
D: TRBD2
DNA: TGCAGTGCTAGTCCGCGGGAGGACTCCTACAATGAGCAGTTCTTC
CDR3: CSASPREDSYNEQFF

size: few
J: TRBJ1-2
V: TRBV7-6
D: .
DNA: TGTGCCAGCAGCCTAATAGGCTACACCTTC
CDR3: CASSLIGYTF

size: .
J: TRBJ1-3
V: TRBV6-5
D: TRBD1
DNA: TGTGCCAGCAGTTACTCGAGGACAGGGGATATGCCCATATATTTT
CDR3: CASSYSRTGDMPIYF

size: many
J: TRBJ1-1
V: TRBV7-8
D: TRBD1
DNA: TGTGCCAGCAGCTTAGTAAGGAGGGGGCGTGTAGACACTGAAGCTTTCTTT
CDR3: CASSLVRRGRVDTEAFF

size: few
J: TRBJ2-3
V: TRBV7-2
D: TRBD2
DNA: TGTGCCAGCAGCTCCCCTAGCGGGAGGCTAACAGATACGCAGTATTTT
CDR3: CASSSPSGRLTDTQYF

size: .
J: TRBJ2-1
V: TRBV7-9
D: TRBD2
DNA: TGTGCCAGCGATAATACGGGGGGAATCTACAATGAGCAGTTCTTC
CDR3: CASDNTGGIYNEQFF